These 9 T cell receptor beta chains came from one sample sequenced in a study of T cell responses to AZD1222 COVID-19 vaccine listed by TCRdb under 2021. The library was obtained by the immunoSEQ multiplex PCR assay. TCRdb carries this immuneACCESS record with in-frame sequences only. Its versions omit some clonotypes, under half of them owing to an unresolved V gene in the studies checked, with the rest unexplained. The sample includes around 85,000 clones, with 65% to 90% observed a single time. The ten most abundant clones make up 6.3% of the sample. This sample's time point label indicates: baseline before first vaccination. The sequencing here drew on peripheral blood, taken on day 0 of AZD1222 vaccination. The receptors come from an adult in good health.

The V and J genes are TRBV19 and TRBJ1-1; no clear D. The length of the CDR3 is 14 residues. V dropped 1 base and J dropped 1 base, with 7 bases sitting between them. Germline V gene lookup returns CDR1 LNHDA and CDR2 SQIVND (reference sequence). The CDR3 nucleotides are TGTGCCAGTAGTATAGGACGGAAGAACACTGAAGCTTTCTTT. Translating it yields CASSIGRKNTEAFF.

The chain joins TRBV10-3 to TRBJ2-5; 7 bases align to TRBD1. CDR1 is ENHRY and CDR2 is SYGVKD in the germline V gene. The ends lost 10 bases at V and 1 base at J; junction bases unmatched: 6. This CDR3 has 13 residues. DNA for the CDR3: TGTGCCACCCAGGACAGGTCCCAAGAGACCCAGTACTTC. Protein product: CATQDRSQETQYF.

This clone has just one count. The CDR3: CASSYRANQPQHF. In DNA form, the CDR3 reads TGTGCCAGCAGTTACAGGGCCAATCAGCCCCAGCATTTT. V gene TRBV12-3 or TRBV12-4 combines with J gene TRBJ1-5; possible D gene TRBD1, 6 bases. V dropped 4 bases and J dropped 3 bases, with 7 bases sitting between them. The CDR3 runs to 13 residues.

The chain uses TRBV19 and TRBJ2-2; 7 bases are shared with TRBD1. Trimming at V came to 0 bases and at J to 5 bases, leaving 3 bases not matched to a gene. Germline CDR1 is LNHDA and CDR2 is SQIVND (reference sequence). This CDR3 is 15 amino acids long. CDR3 DNA sequence: TGTGCCAGTAGTATAGACCACAGGGGTACCGGGGAGCTGTTTTTT. It codes for CASSIDHRGTGELFF.

The rearrangement links TRBV7-9 to TRBJ1-1; a weak D match, TRBD1 (5 bases). The germline V gene encodes CDR1 SEHNR and CDR2 FQNEAQ (reference sequence). Trimming took 2 bases from V and 1 from J, leaving 11 bases between them. This CDR3 region has 15 residues. CDR3 nucleotides: TGTGCCAGCAGCTTATTAACTGGACAGAACACTGAAGCTTTCTTT. As protein: CASSLLTGQNTEAFF.

This clone was seen only once. This rearrangement joins TRBV3-1 (or the pseudogene TRBV3-2) to TRBJ1-1, with D hard to call. This CDR3 comprises 13 residues. Trimming took 0 bases from V and 11 from J, leaving 13 bases between them. CDR1 and CDR2 from the germline V gene are LGHDT and YNNKEL (reference sequence). The CDR3 here is CASSQEFKGRAFF. The CDR3 DNA reads TGTGCCAGCAGCCAAGAATTTAAGGGTAGGGCTTTCTTT.

V and J are TRBV7-9 and TRBJ1-2; the match to TRBD1 covers 12 bases. The CDR3 sequence is 14 residues long. Trimming cost V 4 bases and J 8 bases; bases outside gene matches: 5. Germline loops: CDR1 SEHNR, CDR2 FQNEAQ (reference sequence). CDR3 region: CASSSGQGAVGYTF. As DNA, the CDR3 is TGTGCCAGCAGCTCGGGACAGGGGGCAGTAGGCTACACCTTC. Based on the CDR3 plus reference TRBV7-9 and TRBJ1-2, the full variable domain is DTGVSQNPRHKITKRGQNVTFRCDPISEHNRLYWYRQTLGQGPEFLTYFQNEAQLEKSRLLSDRFSAERPKGSFSTLEIQRTEQGDSAMYLCASSSGQGAVGYTFGSGTRLTVV.

A single count supports this clone. V and J are TRBV11-3 and TRBJ2-1; 14 bases match TRBD2. This CDR3 has 17 amino acids. V trimming: 0 bases; J trimming: 6 bases; junction bases outside the gene matches: 4. CDR1 SGHNT and CDR2 YENEEA come from the germline V gene. The CDR3 DNA is TGTGCCAGCAGCTTAGATTTAGGGACTAGCGGGAGCAATGAGCAGTTCTTC. Protein sequence: CASSLDLGTSGSNEQFF.

The chain has TRBV6-2 or TRBV6-3 and TRBJ2-1, with D unresolved. Germline V gene sequence: CDR1 MNHEY, CDR2 SVGEGT. The CDR3 spans 14 residues. Trimming took 2 bases from V and 6 from J, leaving 11 bases between them. The DNA for the CDR3 is TGTGCCAGCAGTTACCTACAGAGGCTCAATGAGCAGTTCTTC. Translating it yields CASSYLQRLNEQFF.